Listed below are T cell receptor beta chains from one sample, sequenced in a study of shared clonotypes between healthy human individuals. Assay used: immunoSEQ multiplex PCR; TCRdb lists only in-frame clones, some missing. The sample lists 2.3 million or so clones; approximately 93% were seen once. The specimen was naive CD4+ T cells from PBMCs. These receptors originate from a man aged 18 to 30 in good health. Some clones in this sample may be carry-over from other donors' samples. CDR3s include the opening cysteine and the closing phenylalanine or tryptophan. A D gene is named only where the DNA matches it firmly. Size values are once, few and many counts, or a class for expanded clones, and some rows have none.

D gene: NA
clone size: NA
V gene: TRBV27
J gene: TRBJ2-1
CDR3 DNA: TGTGCCAGCTCCCTTCACCGATATCAAGAGCAGTTCTTC
CDR3 protein: CASSLHRYQEQFF

D gene: TRBD1
clone size: few
V gene: TRBV5-6
J gene: TRBJ1-5
CDR3 DNA: TGTGCCAGCAGCCGACAGGGCATTCAGCCCCAGCATTTT
CDR3 protein: CASSRQGIQPQHF

D gene: NA
clone size: NA
V gene: TRBV29-1
J gene: TRBJ1-1
CDR3 DNA: TGCAGCGTTCCCCTTTTGACAGGCGAAGCTTTCTTT
CDR3 protein: CSVPLLTGEAFF

D gene: TRBD1
clone size: few
V gene: TRBV9
J gene: TRBJ1-4
CDR3 DNA: TGTGCCAGCAGCGTAGGGCTGGGACAGGGGAATGAAAAACTGTTTTTT
CDR3 protein: CASSVGLGQGNEKLFF

D gene: NA
clone size: NA
V gene: TRBV19
J gene: TRBJ1-1
CDR3 DNA: TGTGCCAGTAAATTTGGAGGGGTGAAGACTGAAGCTTTCTTT
CDR3 protein: CASKFGGVKTEAFF

D gene: NA
clone size: once
V gene: TRBV11-1
J gene: TRBJ2-3
CDR3 DNA: TGTGCCAGCAGCTCAGGCCCTACAGGGAGGGATACGCAGTATTTT
CDR3 protein: CASSSGPTGRDTQYF

D gene: TRBD1
clone size: NA
V gene: TRBV7-2
J gene: TRBJ1-2
CDR3 DNA: TGTGCCAGCAGCTTAGGAACCAGGGGGCTACAGGGTGGCTACACCTTC
CDR3 protein: CASSLGTRGLQGGYTF

D gene: TRBD1
clone size: NA
V gene: TRBV5-6
J gene: TRBJ2-7
CDR3 DNA: TGTGCCAGCAGCCCCGGGACAGGGGCCTACGAGCAGTACTTC
CDR3 protein: CASSPGTGAYEQYF

D gene: TRBD1
clone size: NA
V gene: TRBV10-2
J gene: TRBJ2-7
CDR3 DNA: TGCGCCAGCAGAACTACACAGGGGTTCTACGAGCAGTACTTC
CDR3 protein: CASRTTQGFYEQYF

D gene: NA
clone size: NA
V gene: TRBV4-3
J gene: TRBJ2-7
CDR3 DNA: TGCGCCAGCAGCCAAGCCAGGTCGGGGGCCTACGAGCAGTACTTC
CDR3 protein: CASSQARSGAYEQYF

D gene: NA
clone size: NA
V gene: TRBV30
J gene: TRBJ2-2
CDR3 DNA: TGTGCCTGGAGATCCACAAACACCGGGGAGCTGTTTTTT
CDR3 protein: CAWRSTNTGELFF

D gene: NA
clone size: NA
V gene: TRBV9
J gene: TRBJ1-2
CDR3 DNA: TGTGCCAGCAGCGTAGGTCCGGGGGACTATGGCTACACCTTC
CDR3 protein: CASSVGPGDYGYTF

D gene: NA
clone size: NA
V gene: TRBV6-5
J gene: TRBJ2-7
CDR3 DNA: TGTGCCAGCACTATTACCGCCGGGGACGAGCAGTACTTC
CDR3 protein: CASTITAGDEQYF

D gene: TRBD1
clone size: many
V gene: TRBV28
J gene: TRBJ1-5
CDR3 DNA: TGTGCCAGCAGTATTTACCAGACAGGGACCAATCAGCCCCAGCATTTT
CDR3 protein: CASSIYQTGTNQPQHF

D gene: TRBD1
clone size: NA
V gene: TRBV5-1
J gene: TRBJ1-4
CDR3 DNA: TGCGCCAGCAGCTTGGGGGGGACAGGTGAAAAACTGTTTTTT
CDR3 protein: CASSLGGTGEKLFF

D gene: NA
clone size: NA
V gene: TRBV5-1
J gene: TRBJ1-5
CDR3 DNA: TGCGCCAGCAGCTTGGATGGTAATCAGCCCCAGCATTTT
CDR3 protein: CASSLDGNQPQHF

D gene: NA
clone size: once
V gene: TRBV27
J gene: TRBJ2-5
CDR3 DNA: TGTGCCAGCAGTTCGACCACTACCACAGGGGGGGTCAAGACCCAGTACTTC
CDR3 protein: CASSSTTTTGGVKTQYF

D gene: NA
clone size: NA
V gene: TRBV5-3
J gene: TRBJ2-7
CDR3 DNA: TGTGCCAGAAGCTTTGCCAGAAGCTACGAGCAGTACTTC
CDR3 protein: CARSFARSYEQYF

D gene: NA
clone size: NA
V gene: TRBV19
J gene: TRBJ1-2
CDR3 DNA: TGTGCCAGTCCCAACCTTACGGTAACGGAAGAACATCGGGCTGGCTACACCTTC
CDR3 protein: CASPNLTVTEEHRAGYTF

D gene: NA
clone size: NA
V gene: TRBV9
J gene: TRBJ2-7
CDR3 DNA: TGTGCCAGCAGCGTGTTAGCGGACTACTCCTACGAGCAGTACTTC
CDR3 protein: CASSVLADYSYEQYF

D gene: TRBD2
clone size: NA
V gene: TRBV11-2
J gene: TRBJ2-3
CDR3 DNA: TGTGCCAGCAGCTTATTTCTAGCGGCAGATACGCAGTATTTT
CDR3 protein: CASSLFLAADTQYF

D gene: NA
clone size: NA
V gene: TRBV18
J gene: TRBJ2-3
CDR3 DNA: TGTGCCAGCTCCCGTAGGGGCACAGATACGCAGTATTTT
CDR3 protein: CASSRRGTDTQYF

D gene: TRBD1
clone size: NA
V gene: TRBV2
J gene: TRBJ2-1
CDR3 DNA: TGTGCCAGCAGTGAAAACAGGGGCCCCTACAATGAGCAGTTCTTC
CDR3 protein: CASSENRGPYNEQFF

D gene: NA
clone size: NA
V gene: TRBV4-3
J gene: TRBJ2-7
CDR3 DNA: TGCGCCAGCAGCCAAGATCACAGCGGAGCCCTGGTTCGGTACTTC
CDR3 protein: CASSQDHSGALVRYF

D gene: NA
clone size: NA
V gene: TRBV18
J gene: TRBJ1-2
CDR3 DNA: TGTGCCAGCTCACCAGAGACGGGCTACACCTTC
CDR3 protein: CASSPETGYTF

D gene: TRBD2
clone size: NA
V gene: TRBV5-6
J gene: TRBJ2-7
CDR3 DNA: TGTGCCAGCAGCCCGGGACTAGCGGGAGGAATTGGCGAGCAGTACTTC
CDR3 protein: CASSPGLAGGIGEQYF

D gene: TRBD2
clone size: NA
V gene: TRBV9
J gene: TRBJ2-3
CDR3 DNA: TGTGCCAGCAGCGTCACTAGCGGGAGTTGGACGCAGTATTTT
CDR3 protein: CASSVTSGSWTQYF

D gene: NA
clone size: NA
V gene: TRBV6-6
J gene: TRBJ1-5
CDR3 DNA: TGTGCCAGCAGTTATTCGACAGCTAATCAGCCCCAGCATTTT
CDR3 protein: CASSYSTANQPQHF

D gene: TRBD1
clone size: NA
V gene: TRBV4-1
J gene: TRBJ1-2
CDR3 DNA: TGCGCCAGCAGCCAAGTATCGGGACAGGGGGCAAGGGATGGCTACACCTTC
CDR3 protein: CASSQVSGQGARDGYTF

D gene: NA
clone size: NA
V gene: TRBV20-1
J gene: TRBJ2-7
CDR3 DNA: TGCAGTGCTAGAAAGTTGCTCGAGCAGTACTTC
CDR3 protein: CSARKLLEQYF

D gene: NA
clone size: NA
V gene: TRBV30
J gene: TRBJ1-5
CDR3 DNA: TGTGCCTGGAGTGTACGAGCTCTTCCCAATCAGCCCCAGCATTTT
CDR3 protein: CAWSVRALPNQPQHF

D gene: NA
clone size: once
V gene: TRBV7-2
J gene: TRBJ1-5
CDR3 DNA: TGTGCCAGCAGCGTGGGTATTGATCAGCCCCAGCATTTT
CDR3 protein: CASSVGIDQPQHF

D gene: TRBD2
clone size: NA
V gene: TRBV29-1
J gene: TRBJ2-1
CDR3 DNA: TGCAGCGTGGGAAGGACTAGCGGGAGTAGCAATGAGCAGTTCTTC
CDR3 protein: CSVGRTSGSSNEQFF

D gene: TRBD1
clone size: NA
V gene: TRBV2
J gene: TRBJ1-5
CDR3 DNA: TGTGCCAGCAGTACAGACAGGGACCAGCCCCAGCATTTT
CDR3 protein: CASSTDRDQPQHF

D gene: TRBD2
clone size: NA
V gene: TRBV7-2
J gene: TRBJ2-7
CDR3 DNA: TGTGCCAGCAGCCAGGGTAGAGGACTAGCGGGAGGGTACGAGCAGTACTTC
CDR3 protein: CASSQGRGLAGGYEQYF

D gene: TRBD2
clone size: few
V gene: TRBV4-1
J gene: TRBJ2-5
CDR3 DNA: TGCGCCAGCAGCCGGGGGGGCCAAGAGACCCAGTACTTC
CDR3 protein: CASSRGGQETQYF

D gene: NA
clone size: once
V gene: TRBV7-9
J gene: TRBJ1-2
CDR3 DNA: TGTGCCAGCAGCTCGGACAGTACCTATGGCTACACCTTC
CDR3 protein: CASSSDSTYGYTF

D gene: NA
clone size: once
V gene: TRBV30
J gene: TRBJ1-2
CDR3 DNA: TGTGCCTGGAGTAACAGAATAAACTATGGCTACACCTTC
CDR3 protein: CAWSNRINYGYTF

D gene: NA
clone size: NA
V gene: TRBV28
J gene: TRBJ2-5
CDR3 DNA: TGTGCCAGCAGTTTCCAGGGAAGGGAAGAGACCCAGTACTTC
CDR3 protein: CASSFQGREETQYF

D gene: NA
clone size: NA
V gene: TRBV5-1
J gene: TRBJ1-1
CDR3 DNA: TGCGCCAGCAGTGGTTCGAACACTGAAGCTTTCTTT
CDR3 protein: CASSGSNTEAFF

D gene: NA
clone size: NA
V gene: TRBV9
J gene: TRBJ1-3
CDR3 DNA: TGTGCCAGCAGCGAAGGCGGCTCTGGAAACACCATATATTTT
CDR3 protein: CASSEGGSGNTIYF

D gene: TRBD1
clone size: NA
V gene: TRBV7-3
J gene: TRBJ2-7
CDR3 DNA: TGTGCCAGCAGCGTCGGGACAGGGGGGGCCTACGAGCAGTACTTC
CDR3 protein: CASSVGTGGAYEQYF

D gene: NA
clone size: NA
V gene: TRBV30
J gene: TRBJ1-4
CDR3 DNA: TGTGCCTGGAGGGCCCCGGCAACTGAAAAACTGTTTTTT
CDR3 protein: CAWRAPATEKLFF

D gene: TRBD2
clone size: NA
V gene: TRBV10-3
J gene: TRBJ2-3
CDR3 DNA: TGTGCCATCAGTCCCACCGGGTGGCTAGCGGGGGGTACTAGCACAGATACGCAGTATTTT
CDR3 protein: CAISPTGWLAGGTSTDTQYF

D gene: NA
clone size: NA
V gene: TRBV29-1
J gene: TRBJ2-5
CDR3 DNA: TGCAGCGGGGGACGGTTACAAGAGACCCAGTACTTC
CDR3 protein: CSGGRLQETQYF

D gene: NA
clone size: NA
V gene: TRBV28
J gene: TRBJ1-1
CDR3 DNA: TGTGCCAGCAGTTTTACCCCCTCTAGGGACGCTGAAGCTTTCTTT
CDR3 protein: CASSFTPSRDAEAFF

D gene: NA
clone size: NA
V gene: TRBV28
J gene: TRBJ2-7
CDR3 DNA: TGTGCCAGCAGTTTGTTTAGCGGCACCTACGAGCAGTACTTC
CDR3 protein: CASSLFSGTYEQYF

D gene: TRBD1
clone size: once
V gene: TRBV30
J gene: TRBJ2-7
CDR3 DNA: TGTGCCTGGAGAGCTAGGACAGGGGGACGCGAGCAGTACTTC
CDR3 protein: CAWRARTGGREQYF

D gene: NA
clone size: NA
V gene: TRBV7-3
J gene: TRBJ2-7
CDR3 DNA: TGTGCCAGCAGCCGGGACCCGAGGTACGAGCAGTACTTC
CDR3 protein: CASSRDPRYEQYF